This T cell receptor (beta chain) was recovered during a study of blood T cell repertoires in COVID-19. Data came from immunoSEQ multiplex PCR; TCRdb stores just in-frame clones and leaves some out. The table has some 270,000 clones, roughly 86% seen once. The TCR originated in a man aged 35 to 55 with active or convalescent COVID-19. What was sequenced was peripheral blood.

CDR3 sequence (DNA): TGTGCCAGCAGTTTATGGATGGGGGGGACCGGGGAGCTGTTTTTT. Residues: CASSLWMGGTGELFF. The V and J genes are TRBV27 and TRBJ2-2; 7 bases are shared with TRBD2. The CDR3 is 15 residues long. V was pared by 1 base and J by 5 bases, with 4 bases of the junction left unmatched. Germline V gene data show CDR1 as MNHEY and CDR2 as SMNVEV (reference sequence).